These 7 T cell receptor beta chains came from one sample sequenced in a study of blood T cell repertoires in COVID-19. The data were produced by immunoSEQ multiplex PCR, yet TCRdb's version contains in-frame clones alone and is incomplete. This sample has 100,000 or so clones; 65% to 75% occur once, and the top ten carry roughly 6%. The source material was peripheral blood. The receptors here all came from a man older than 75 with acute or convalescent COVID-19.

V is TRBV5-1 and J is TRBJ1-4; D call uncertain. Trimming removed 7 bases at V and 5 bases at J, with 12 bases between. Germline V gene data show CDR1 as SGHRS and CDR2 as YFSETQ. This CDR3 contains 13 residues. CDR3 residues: CASSERRNEKLFF. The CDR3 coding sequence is TGCGCCAGCTCGGAACGGAGAAATGAAAAACTGTTTTTT.

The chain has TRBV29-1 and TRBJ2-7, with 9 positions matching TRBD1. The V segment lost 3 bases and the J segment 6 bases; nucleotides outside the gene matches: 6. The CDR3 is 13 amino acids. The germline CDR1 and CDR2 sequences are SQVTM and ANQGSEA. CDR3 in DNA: TGCAGCGTTGAGTCCGGGACAGGGACCGAGCAGTACTTC. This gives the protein CSVESGTGTEQYF.

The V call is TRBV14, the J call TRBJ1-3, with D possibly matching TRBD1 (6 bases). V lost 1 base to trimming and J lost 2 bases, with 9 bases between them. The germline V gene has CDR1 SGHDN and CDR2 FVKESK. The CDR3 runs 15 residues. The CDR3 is CASSQVPGAGNTIYF. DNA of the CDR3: TGTGCCAGCAGCCAAGTTCCAGGGGCTGGAAACACCATATATTTT.

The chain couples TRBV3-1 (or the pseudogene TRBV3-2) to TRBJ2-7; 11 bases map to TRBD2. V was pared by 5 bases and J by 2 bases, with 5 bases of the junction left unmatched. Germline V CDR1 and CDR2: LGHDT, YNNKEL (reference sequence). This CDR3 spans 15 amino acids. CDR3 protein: CASSYTSGSAYEQYF. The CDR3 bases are TGTGCCAGCAGCTATACTAGCGGGAGTGCCTACGAGCAGTACTTC.

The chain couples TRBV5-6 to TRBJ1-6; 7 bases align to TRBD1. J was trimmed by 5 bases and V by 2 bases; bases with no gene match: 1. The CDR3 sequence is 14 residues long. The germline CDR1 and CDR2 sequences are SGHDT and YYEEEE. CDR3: CASSFGTDNSPLHF. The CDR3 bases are TGTGCCAGCAGCTTCGGGACAGATAATTCACCCCTCCACTTT.

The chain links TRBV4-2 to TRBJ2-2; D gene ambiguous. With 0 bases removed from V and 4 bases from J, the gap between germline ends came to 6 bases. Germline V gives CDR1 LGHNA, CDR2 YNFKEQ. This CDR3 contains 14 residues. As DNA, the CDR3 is TGTGCCAGCAGCCAAGACCCAGGCACCGGGGAGCTGTTTTTT. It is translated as CASSQDPGTGELFF.

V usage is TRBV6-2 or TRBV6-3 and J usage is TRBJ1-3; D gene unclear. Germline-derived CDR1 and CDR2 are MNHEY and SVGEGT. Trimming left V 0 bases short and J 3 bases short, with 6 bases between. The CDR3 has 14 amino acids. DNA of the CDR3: TGTGCCAGCAGTTACTCGATGAGTGGAAACACCATATATTTT. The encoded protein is CASSYSMSGNTIYF.